This passage covers 8 T cell receptor beta chains from one sample sequenced in a study of human T cells and chemical hapten exposure. TCRdb passed the RACE reads through MiXCR, listing each CDR3 protein once. The table shows 65,000 to 90,000 distinct CDR3 sequences, with 12% to 15% occurring only once. The time point: pre-sensitization, week 0. Treatment meaning: therapeutic diphenylcyclopropenone sensitization with weekly scalp DPC. The sequences come from whole blood, collected in connection with sensitization to the hapten diphenylcyclopropenone (DPC). The receptors were sampled from a woman aged 50 to 60 with alopecia areata. Some clones in this sample may be carry-over from other donors' samples.

This clonotype was found many times. The rearrangement uses TRBV30 and TRBJ1-5; D may be TRBD1 (5 bases). V lost 0 bases to trimming and J lost 5 bases, with 8 bases between them. The germline gives CDR1 GTSNPN, CDR2 SVGIG (reference sequence). This CDR3 has 13 amino acids. CDR3 DNA: TGTGCCTGGAGTGTGGGGGACGATCAGCCCCAGCATTTT. Translating it yields CAWSVGDDQPQHF.

This clonotype was recorded a few times. CDR3 in DNA: TGTGCCAGCAGCTTAGCATCCGTGTCTGGAAACACCATATATTTT. Translating gives CASSLASVSGNTIYF. V usage is TRBV7-9 and J usage is TRBJ1-3; D is ambiguous. V was trimmed by 0 bases and J by 1 base, leaving 7 bases between them. CDR1 is SEHNR and CDR2 is FQNEAQ in the germline V gene (reference sequence). The CDR3 runs to 15 residues.

This chain uses TRBV20-1 with TRBJ2-7, with 7 bases identical to TRBD1. The CDR3 is 14 amino acids. Germline assignment: CDR1 DFQATT and CDR2 SNEGSKA (reference sequence). V lost 5 bases to trimming and J lost 1 base; unmatched junction nucleotides: 8. The CDR3 DNA reads as TGCAGTGCTCACCGACAGGGAGCATCCTACGAGCAGTACTTC. Its protein product is CSAHRQGASYEQYF.

There are many counts of this clonotype. The chain uses TRBV20-1 and TRBJ1-2; TRBD1 matches at 10 bases. Germline lookup yields CDR1 DFQATT and CDR2 SNEGSKA (reference sequence). The CDR3 covers 15 residues. Losses at the gene ends were 4 bases for V and 2 bases for J; bases not matched to a gene: 7. CDR3 in DNA: TGCAGTGCTATTAAGACAGGGGGCAGAAACTATGGCTACACCTTC. Protein: CSAIKTGGRNYGYTF.

V usage is TRBV28 and J usage is TRBJ1-3; possible D gene TRBD1, 5 bases. Germline V gives CDR1 MDHEN, CDR2 SYDVKM. This CDR3 is 15 amino acids long. V was cut by 4 bases and J by 4 bases, with 14 bases left in between. CDR3 sequence: CASSSPQGFGNTIYF. CDR3 nucleotide sequence: TGTGCCAGCAGTTCTCCCCAGGGTTTCGGAAACACCATATATTTT.

V is TRBV6-5 and J is TRBJ2-7; 10 bases are a match to TRBD1. Unmatched junction bases numbered 4, after V lost 6 bases and J lost 5 bases. Germline V gives CDR1 MNHEY, CDR2 SVGAGI. This CDR3 is 13 amino acids long. This CDR3 is CASRPGQGNEQYF. CDR3 DNA sequence: TGTGCCAGCAGGCCGGGACAGGGGAACGAGCAGTACTTC.

The genes are TRBV6-5 and TRBJ2-7; 9 positions agree with TRBD1. The CDR3 totals 17 residues. Germline CDR1 and CDR2: MNHEY and SVGAGI. J lost 2 bases, V lost 6 bases, and 14 bases had no gene match. CDR3 sequence (DNA): TGTGCCAGCAGGGATGGGGGAGGGACAGGGTTTACCTACGAGCAGTACTTC. Protein: CASRDGGGTGFTYEQYF.

This chain connects TRBV12-3 or TRBV12-4 to TRBJ1-1; no firm D call. The CDR3 is 14 residues long. V lost 7 bases to trimming and J lost 0 bases, with 12 bases between them. CDR3 in DNA: TGTGCCAGCACCTTCACGGGAATGAACACTGAAGCTTTCTTT. Translated: CASTFTGMNTEAFF.